The 28 T cell receptor beta chains in this list originate from one sample, sequenced in a study of neurological immune-mediated disorders. Each CDR3 protein is one row after TCRdb ran MiXCR on the 5' RACE reads. The sample records approximately 44,000 distinct CDR3 sequences, approximately 15% being singletons. Sample: CD4+ T cells from blood. All receptors come from a woman aged 55-75 years with HTLV-1-associated myelopathy (HAM/TSP).

This clonotype was seen many times. V is TRBV12-3 or TRBV12-4 and J is TRBJ2-7, with 10 bases that match TRBD2. This CDR3 is 15 amino acids long. J was trimmed by 6 bases and V by 3 bases; bases with no gene match: 8. The CDR3 coding sequence is TGTGCCAGCAGTTTGCAGGGTATAGCGGGGGGCGAGCAGTACTTC. Encoded protein: CASSLQGIAGGEQYF.

By share, this clonotype counts as medium-sized. The DNA for the CDR3 is TGTGCCACCAGGGGGGGGGCGGAGGACTATGGCTACACCTTC. Its protein product is CATRGGAEDYGYTF. This chain joins TRBV28 and TRBJ1-2; TRBD1 agrees at 7 bases. The CDR3 covers 14 residues. Germline CDR1 and CDR2: MDHEN and SYDVKM. V gave up 10 bases and J gave up 3 bases; unmatched junction bases: 11.

This clonotype was seen ten or more times. The rearrangement links TRBV7-9 to TRBJ2-1; TRBD2 matches 8 bases. The CDR3 is 17 residues long. Per germline, CDR1 SEHNR and CDR2 FQNEAQ (reference sequence). V was pared by 4 bases and J by 6 bases, with 14 bases of the junction left unmatched. CDR3 nucleotides: TGTGCCAGCAGCTCCTTGAGGGGACTAGTTGGGGTCAATGAGCAGTTCTTC. Protein sequence: CASSSLRGLVGVNEQFF. The full variable domain, its missing parts supplied by reference TRBV7-9 and TRBJ2-1, is DTGVSQNPRHKITKRGQNVTFRCDPISEHNRLYWYRQTLGQGPEFLTYFQNEAQLEKSRLLSDRFSAERPKGSFSTLEIQRTEQGDSAMYLCASSSLRGLVGVNEQFFGPGTRLTVL.

At least ten counts were recorded for this clonotype. The CDR3 region is CASSEGDRVKNIQYF. The CDR3 DNA is TGTGCCAGCAGTGAAGGGGACAGGGTCAAAAACATTCAGTACTTC. This sequence joins TRBV2 and TRBJ2-4, with TRBD1 matching 9 bases. The CDR3 consists of 15 residues. Trimming removed 1 base from V and 3 bases from J; junction bases left unmatched: 1. Germline V gives CDR1 SNHLY, CDR2 FYNNEI.

This chain links TRBV5-1 with TRBJ1-2, with D uncertain. The CDR3 has 13 amino acids. V was trimmed by 4 bases and J by 4 bases, leaving 11 bases between them. The germline CDR1 and CDR2 sequences are SGHRS and YFSETQ. CDR3 amino acids: CASSSRESYGYTF. Here the CDR3 DNA reads TGCGCCAGCAGCAGCCGGGAGAGCTATGGCTACACCTTC.

This clonotype was counted ten times or more. The V gene is TRBV12-3 or TRBV12-4, the J gene TRBJ2-2, with 9 bases identical to TRBD1. The ends lost 4 bases at V and 3 bases at J; junction bases unmatched: 12. The CDR3 has 18 residues. The CDR3 DNA reads TGTGCCAGCAGTTCGTACCGGGACAGGGACGGCGACACCGGGGAGCTGTTTTTT. Its translation: CASSSYRDRDGDTGELFF.

This clonotype occurred many times. The V call is TRBV5-1, the J call TRBJ1-2; D not certain. V shed 2 bases and J shed 7 bases, with 18 bases lying between them. The germline V gene has CDR1 SGHRS and CDR2 YFSETQ. This CDR3 contains 15 residues. The DNA of the CDR3 is TGCGCCAGCAGCTTAGGCACAACGGTAGATGGTGGCTACACCTTC. Protein sequence: CASSLGTTVDGGYTF.

The sample holds many counts of this clonotype. The chain recombines TRBV20-1 with TRBJ2-2, with TRBD1 matching 9 bases. The CDR3 runs 15 residues. Trimming at V came to 6 bases and at J to 7 bases, leaving 12 bases not matched to a gene. CDR1 and CDR2 (germline): DFQATT, SNEGSKA (reference sequence). The CDR3 sequence is CSARQGGAIFGELFF. The CDR3 DNA follows: TGCAGTGCCCGACAGGGGGGGGCGATTTTCGGGGAGCTGTTTTTT.

Ten or more counts support this clonotype. The rearrangement joins TRBV5-1 to TRBJ1-4; TRBD1 matches 7 bases. Germline CDR1 and CDR2: SGHRS and YFSETQ. V lost 4 bases, J lost 4 bases, and 7 bases stayed unmatched. The CDR3 is made up of 15 amino acids. The CDR3 coding sequence is TGCGCCAGCAGCGAACCCGGGACAGTTAATGAAAAACTGTTTTTT. This sequence encodes CASSEPGTVNEKLFF.

J is TRBJ2-6 and V is TRBV7-2; D possibly corresponds to TRBD1 (6 bases). CDR3 length: 19 residues. Germline values: CDR1 SGHTA, CDR2 FQGNSA. Trimming cost V 3 bases and J 0 bases, with 18 bases left between them. CDR3 sequence reads: CASSFQSGHGFSGANVLTF. In DNA form, the CDR3 reads TGTGCCAGCAGCTTTCAGTCGGGACACGGGTTCTCTGGGGCCAACGTCCTGACTTTC. The full variable domain, its missing parts supplied by reference TRBV7-2 and TRBJ2-6, is GAGVSQSPSNKVTEKGKDVELRCDPISGHTALYWYRQSLGQGLEFLIYFQGNSAPDKSGLPSDRFSAERTGGSVSTLTIQRTQQEDSAVYLCASSFQSGHGFSGANVLTFGAGSRLTVL.

This sequence joins TRBV24-1 and TRBJ2-5; D perhaps matches TRBD1 (5 bases). The CDR3 has 14 residues. CDR1 KGHDR and CDR2 SFDVKD come from the germline V gene. CDR3 protein: CTTSDSQGTETQYF. The CDR3 bases are TGTACTACCAGTGACAGCCAGGGTACGGAGACCCAGTACTTC.

This clonotype occurred many times. V gene TRBV10-3 combines with J gene TRBJ1-2; TRBD1 agrees at 9 bases. Losses at the gene ends were 5 bases for V and 1 base for J; bases not matched to a gene: 2. The V gene's germline CDR1 is ENHRY and CDR2 SYGVKD. The CDR3 has 14 amino acids. The CDR3: CAISPGQGNYGYTF. The CDR3 DNA reads as TGTGCCATCAGTCCGGGACAGGGTAACTATGGCTACACCTTC.

This chain uses TRBV25-1 with TRBJ2-7; 7 nucleotides match TRBD1. V gave up 4 bases and J gave up 2 bases; unmatched junction bases: 5. This CDR3 comprises 14 residues. Per the germline V gene, CDR1 is MGHDK and CDR2 is SYGVNS. The CDR3 sequence is CASSGQQGPYEQYF. CDR3 nucleotides: TGTGCCAGCAGTGGGCAACAGGGGCCCTACGAGCAGTACTTC.

This clonotype counts as medium-sized. The V and J genes are TRBV3-1 and TRBJ1-3; D might be TRBD1 (5 bases). Germline V lookup: CDR1 LGHDT, CDR2 YNNKEL (reference sequence). The CDR3 length is 16 residues. Trimming left V 4 bases short and J 0 bases short, with 13 bases between. DNA for the CDR3: TGTGCCAGCAGCCGATTTCCAGGGAGCTCTGGAAACACCATATATTTT. This gives the protein CASSRFPGSSGNTIYF.

This clonotype was counted at least ten times. This rearrangement joins TRBV10-3 to TRBJ1-3; D gene unclear. The CDR3 contains 15 residues. Germline V CDR1 and CDR2: ENHRY, SYGVKD. The CDR3 reads CASRQSVGAGNTIYF. The DNA of the CDR3 is TGTGCATCTAGGCAATCGGTTGGGGCTGGAAACACCATATATTTT.

This clonotype was counted many times. The V gene is TRBV5-1, the J gene TRBJ1-1; no clear D. Per germline, CDR1 SGHRS and CDR2 YFSETQ. The CDR3 spans 14 residues. V shed 4 bases and J shed 0 bases, with 10 bases lying between them. CDR3 nucleotide sequence: TGCGCCAGCAGCCAACTAGATATGAACACTGAAGCTTTCTTT. This codes for CASSQLDMNTEAFF.

This clonotype occurred many times. This sequence joins TRBV27 and TRBJ1-2; tentatively, D is TRBD1 (5 bases). The germline V gene encodes CDR1 MNHEY and CDR2 SMNVEV (reference sequence). V was pared by 4 bases and J by 4 bases, with 13 bases between. The CDR3 is 14 residues long. CDR3 in amino acids: CASSSPGQVYGYTF. The CDR3 nucleotides read TGTGCCAGCAGTTCCCCAGGACAAGTCTATGGCTACACCTTC.

A remark on this clonotype: One end of the junction is discordant with germline, which a read error may explain. The chain is built from TRBV10-2 and TRBJ2-1; perhaps TRBD1 as D (5 bases). This CDR3 has 16 amino acids. The germline CDR1 and CDR2 sequences are WSHSY and SAAADI. The CDR3 sequence: CASSESRWGRANEHFF. The CDR3 nucleotides are TGCGCCAGCAGTGAGTCGAGATGGGGCAGGGCGAATGAGCATTTCTTC.

This clonotype was seen ten or more times. The CDR3 DNA sequence: TGTGCCAGCAGCAAAGGACAGAGCTACCTCACAGATACGCAGTATTTT. Protein product: CASSKGQSYLTDTQYF. The chain employs TRBV2 and TRBJ2-3; D may be TRBD1 (6 bases). V shed 6 bases and J shed 2 bases, with 18 bases lying between them. Germline V gene data show CDR1 as SNHLY and CDR2 as FYNNEI. This CDR3 spans 16 amino acids.

This clonotype was recorded many times. The chain recombines TRBV5-6 with TRBJ2-1, with 9 bases aligning to TRBD1. The trim removed 0 bases at V and 4 bases at J, leaving 8 bases unmatched. The germline V gene has CDR1 SGHDT and CDR2 YYEEEE. This CDR3 has 17 residues. The CDR3 here is CASSLASGQGRYNEQFF. CDR3 DNA sequence: TGTGCCAGCAGCTTGGCCTCTGGACAGGGGCGTTACAATGAGCAGTTCTTC.

In this sample, this clonotype turned up many times. The chain recombines TRBV5-1 with TRBJ1-4; perhaps TRBD1 as D (5 bases). This CDR3 has 16 residues. V was shortened by 4 bases and J by 8 bases, with 21 bases between the two germline ends. The germline V gene encodes CDR1 SGHRS and CDR2 YFSETQ. The CDR3 sequence: CASSPTAMQGNEKLFF. The CDR3, as DNA: TGCGCCAGCAGCCCCACGGCGATGCAGGGCAACGAAAAACTGTTTTTT.

This clonotype has ten or more counts. The CDR3 region is CASSLIQGGNEQFF. Written as DNA, the CDR3 is TGTGCCAGCAGTTTAATCCAGGGTGGGAATGAGCAGTTCTTC. The genes are TRBV27 and TRBJ2-1; D possibly corresponds to TRBD1 (5 bases). From germline, CDR1 is MNHEY and CDR2 SMNVEV (reference sequence). The CDR3 is 14 amino acids. V lost 2 bases, J lost 7 bases, and 12 bases lay in between.

Many counts were recorded for this clonotype. The rearrangement links TRBV5-1 to TRBJ2-2; D call uncertain. Deletions cut 4 bases from V and 1 base from J, with 20 bases between. The CDR3 is made up of 18 amino acids. The germline V gene has CDR1 SGHRS and CDR2 YFSETQ. The CDR3 coding sequence is TGCGCCAGCAGCCCCCGGGCTTCGTATCGGAGGAACACCGGGGAGCTGTTTTTT. Translation gives CASSPRASYRRNTGELFF.

V and J are TRBV10-2 and TRBJ1-2, with D uncertain. The CDR3 sequence is 12 residues long. Trimming removed 6 bases at V and 3 bases at J, with 8 bases between. Germline-derived CDR1 and CDR2 are WSHSY and SAAADI. This CDR3 is CASREVYYGYTF. The CDR3 nucleotides read TGCGCCAGCAGGGAAGTCTACTATGGCTACACCTTC.

This clonotype occurred many times. The chain uses TRBV20-1 and TRBJ1-6; D remains ambiguous. V lost 5 bases and J 7 bases, leaving 12 bases between the germline ends. CDR1 is DFQATT and CDR2 is SNEGSKA in the germline V gene (reference sequence). CDR3 size: 13 residues. In DNA, the CDR3 is TGCAGTGCTCGACGCGGTTTCAATTCACCCCTCCACTTT. It yields the protein CSARRGFNSPLHF.

This clonotype was seen many times. The gene calls are TRBV5-1 and TRBJ2-5, with D unclear. The CDR3 totals 11 residues. V was trimmed by 5 bases and J by 4 bases, leaving 6 bases between them. Germline V gene data show CDR1 as SGHRS and CDR2 as YFSETQ. The CDR3 is CASRKGETQYF. The DNA for the CDR3 is TGCGCCAGCAGGAAAGGAGAGACCCAGTACTTC.

On this clonotype itself: The junction departs from germline at one end; a sequencing error may be responsible. The chain combines TRBV19 with TRBJ1-2, with D tentatively TRBD1 (6 bases). Germline V lookup: CDR1 LNHDA, CDR2 SQIVND (reference sequence). The CDR3 spans 15 residues. The CDR3 DNA sequence: TGTGCCAGTAGTACCGGACAGACGACGAACTATGGCTATACCTTC. Its translation: CASSTGQTTNYGYTF.

There are many counts of this clonotype. V gene TRBV7-9 combines with J gene TRBJ1-2, with D perhaps matching TRBD1 (6 bases). V lost 4 bases to trimming and J lost 6 bases, with 18 bases between them. Germline CDR1 SEHNR, CDR2 FQNEAQ (reference sequence). There are 15 residues in the CDR3. CDR3 nucleotides: TGTGCCAGCAGCTACCCGGGACAAGAAGAGGATGGCTACACCTTC. It specifies CASSYPGQEEDGYTF.